A single TCR beta chain is shown here with its context. Its antigen is unknown. This record belongs to a study of cytomegalovirus exposure and HLA in healthy donors. About the research overall: The Caucasian-associated ancestry cluster contained about 80% of the approximately 400 genotyped donors. Study outcomes and limitations: V- and J-gene trimming in TCR beta was tied to a missense DCLRE1C variant by an analysis performed later. In a later analysis, specific HLA alleles were associated with about 18,000 TCR beta sequences at a 0.05 false discovery rate. Some public TCRs appeared in many individuals, while most sequences were rare.

PCR primers comprised 60 Vbeta and 13 Jbeta primers. Libraries were prepared by immunoSEQ multiplex PCR; TCRdb keeps only in-frame clonotypes and omits some of them. The table records some 150,000 clones, 75% to 90% of them present only once. V was pared by 4 bases and J by 4 bases, with 7 bases of the junction left unmatched. This CDR3 comprises 15 residues. CDR1 SGHKS and CDR2 YYEKEE come from the germline V gene (reference sequence). The sample was PBMCs. This TCR derives from a woman aged 50 to 65 in good health and CMV-seropositive. The V gene is TRBV5-5, the J gene TRBJ1-2; 10 positions match TRBD1. The CDR3 nucleotides are TGTGCCAGCAGCAATCAGGACAGGGGGATCTATGGCTACACCTTC. Amino acids: CASSNQDRGIYGYTF.